This is a list of T cell receptor beta chains from one sample in a study of blood T cell repertoires in COVID-19. The protocol was immunoSEQ multiplex PCR, while the TCRdb copy is restricted to in-frame clones and leaves out a portion. The sample yields about 300,000 clones, roughly 87% seen once. The specimen was PBMCs or T cells enriched from blood (not recorded which). These receptors came from a woman in her 30s who had recovered from COVID-19. Both conserved end residues are part of each CDR3. A D gene is named only where the DNA matches it firmly.

v_call	j_call	d_call	cdr3_aa
TRBV6-5	TRBJ1-2	NA	CASSLDSYGYTF
TRBV6-1	TRBJ1-2	NA	CASSEYRVSYTF
TRBV9	TRBJ1-2	TRBD1	CASSVAATGLYYGYTF
TRBV29-1	TRBJ1-3	NA	CSVEEGGVSAGNTIYF
TRBV2	TRBJ1-6	TRBD1	CASSLQGALSNSPLHF
TRBV5-8	TRBJ2-4	NA	CASSLSRSGKNIQYF
TRBV2	TRBJ2-1	NA	CASSSEGFDEQFF
TRBV7-3	TRBJ2-3	TRBD2	CASSPSGGFTDTQYF
TRBV2	TRBJ1-5	TRBD1	CASSRQGPNQPQHF
TRBV5-1	TRBJ2-7	NA	CASSLEEISSYEQYF
TRBV27	TRBJ1-1	TRBD1	CASSLRGPDTEAFF
TRBV11-2	TRBJ1-2	TRBD1	CASSLTGADGYTF
TRBV4-2	TRBJ2-5	TRBD2	CASSQPRGLAKEEGETQYF
TRBV11-2	TRBJ2-1	NA	CASSFPLGTPNNEQFF
TRBV7-3	TRBJ2-5	TRBD1	CASSKGAQETQYF
TRBV3-1/TRBV3-2	TRBJ1-2	NA	CASSQDPGSYGYTF
TRBV6-4	TRBJ1-2	NA	CASSPSGRYGYTF
TRBV29-1	TRBJ2-1	TRBD2	CSVEVLAGFPGNEQFF
TRBV6-6	TRBJ2-2	NA	CASIQGSVANTGELFF
TRBV18	TRBJ1-5	TRBD1	CASSTGASNQPQHF
TRBV5-1	TRBJ2-7	TRBD1	CASSSAARGFGEQYF
TRBV10-3	TRBJ1-1	NA	CAISPGENTEAFF
TRBV5-4	TRBJ1-6	TRBD1	CASSLGPGQGAGSPLHF
TRBV14	TRBJ2-5	TRBD2	CASSQDLTSGGKEETQYF
TRBV4-2	TRBJ1-4	NA	CASSQGRDEKLFF
TRBV4-1	TRBJ2-7	NA	CASSQDLSYEQYF
TRBV5-1	TRBJ2-1	TRBD2	CASSARLAGGSNEQFF
TRBV5-6	TRBJ1-1	NA	CASSLAVNTEAFF
TRBV18	TRBJ2-7	TRBD1	CASSPDRAGEQYF
TRBV7-9	TRBJ1-6	NA	CASSPTGITLHF
TRBV5-4	TRBJ2-7	TRBD1	CASSLRDRGPYEQYF
TRBV19	TRBJ1-6	NA	CASSIDRVSPLHF
TRBV7-9	TRBJ1-6	NA	CASSLIALDNSPLHF
TRBV6-2/TRBV6-3	TRBJ2-3	NA	CASSYGATTLDTQYF
TRBV6-2/TRBV6-3	TRBJ2-2	TRBD2	CASSNPTSGGAGELFF
TRBV30	TRBJ2-2	TRBD1	CALRGGQGAGELFF
TRBV19	TRBJ1-3	TRBD1	CASSPRDRSSGNTIYF
TRBV3-1/TRBV3-2	TRBJ2-7	TRBD1	CASSQESQGVDEQYF
TRBV19	TRBJ2-3	NA	CASSAPRESSTDTQYF
TRBV10-3	TRBJ1-1	NA	CAISAHMATEAFF
TRBV14	TRBJ2-7	TRBD1	CASSPRDSGLNEQYF
TRBV6-1	TRBJ1-2	NA	CASSDLKTNGDGYTF
TRBV19	TRBJ2-2	NA	CASLNPGRVTGELFF
TRBV11-1	TRBJ1-3	NA	CASSALGNTIYF
TRBV9	TRBJ1-3	NA	CASSVAVSGNTIYF
TRBV11-1	TRBJ1-6	NA	CASSPKRNSPLHF